Following are 14 T cell receptor beta chains from one sample sequenced in a study of identifying expanded T cells in peripheral blood. Repertoires were generated with immunoSEQ multiplex PCR, while TCRdb's copy carries only in-frame clones and drops some. The sample shows about 110,000 clones, about 89% of them seen only once. Sequenced sample: blood. The receptors were sampled from a person between 18 and 69 years old in good health.

The chain recombines TRBV27 with TRBJ2-3; D may match TRBD1 or TRBD2 (5 bases each). CDR1 is MNHEY and CDR2 is SMNVEV in the germline V gene (reference sequence). V gave up 3 bases and J gave up 8 bases, with 15 bases separating them. The CDR3 contains 14 residues. The chain's CDR3 is CASSFGQGGGTQYF. The CDR3 DNA is TGTGCCAGCAGTTTTGGGCAGGGTGGGGGTACGCAGTATTTT.

V gene TRBV15 combines with J gene TRBJ1-5, with 7 bases fitting TRBD1. Germline values: CDR1 LNHNV, CDR2 YYDKDF (reference sequence). The CDR3 contains 15 residues. J gave up 4 bases and V 1 base, and 4 bases lay outside the gene matches. CDR3 region: CATSRGTGENQPQHF. CDR3 DNA sequence: TGTGCCACCAGCAGAGGGACAGGAGAAAATCAGCCCCAGCATTTT.

The rearrangement joins TRBV19 to TRBJ2-3; D possibly matches TRBD1 or TRBD2 (5 bases each). This CDR3 has 13 residues. The germline CDR1 and CDR2 sequences are LNHDA and SQIVND (reference sequence). V was pared by 10 bases and J by 2 bases, with 13 bases between. CDR3 region: CATGRRNTDTQYF. The CDR3 DNA follows: TGTGCCACGGGACGGCGGAACACAGATACGCAGTATTTT.

The chain recombines TRBV4-3 with TRBJ1-1; possibly TRBD1 for D (5 bases). Trimming removed 0 bases from V and 10 bases from J, with 15 bases in between. Germline-derived CDR1 and CDR2 are LGHNA and YSLEER. The CDR3 sequence is 14 residues long. The CDR3 DNA sequence: TGCGCCAGCAGCCAAGATCCGCGAGGGACCGGAGCTTTCTTT. Its translation is CASSQDPRGTGAFF.

This chain uses TRBV29-1 with TRBJ1-2, with D uncertain. The CDR3 totals 12 residues. Germline lookup yields CDR1 SQVTM and CDR2 ANQGSEA. V lost 2 bases to trimming and J lost 1 base, with 5 bases between them. The CDR3 loop reads CSVERSNYGYTF. CDR3 DNA sequence: TGCAGCGTTGAACGGAGTAACTATGGCTACACCTTC.

This chain joins TRBV7-9 and TRBJ2-5; TRBD2 might be the D (5 bases). The V end was cut by 3 bases, the J end by 4 bases, with 12 bases between. The CDR3 has 14 residues. Per germline, CDR1 SEHNR and CDR2 FQNEAQ (reference sequence). The CDR3 DNA reads TGTGCCAGCAGCTTTCGGGATTTTAGAGAGACCCAGTACTTC. Translated, it gives CASSFRDFRETQYF.

This chain joins TRBV7-2 and TRBJ2-5; D is ambiguous. The CDR3 runs to 14 residues. Deletions cut 1 base from V and 7 bases from J, with 13 bases between. Germline V gives CDR1 SGHTA, CDR2 FQGNSA. In DNA form, the CDR3 reads TGTGCCAGCAGCTTAGACAGTAGGGTTGGGACCCAGTACTTC. This encodes CASSLDSRVGTQYF. The full variable domain, in which reference TRBV7-2 and TRBJ2-5 provide the parts outside the CDR3, is GAGVSQSPSNKVTEKGKDVELRCDPISGHTALYWYRQSLGQGLEFLIYFQGNSAPDKSGLPSDRFSAERTGGSVSTLTIQRTQQEDSAVYLCASSLDSRVGTQYFGPGTRLLVL.

The CDR3 here is CASSVQGKGYTF. The CDR3 bases are TGTGCCAGCAGCGTACAGGGGAAGGGCTACACCTTC. J is TRBJ1-2 and V is TRBV7-2, with 7 bases matching TRBD1. V gave up 5 bases and J gave up 8 bases; unmatched junction bases: 5. The CDR3 length is 12 residues. CDR1 and CDR2 (germline): SGHTA, FQGNSA.

The chain carries TRBV9 and TRBJ2-2; D remains unclear. Per the germline V gene, CDR1 is SGDLS and CDR2 is YYNGEE. CDR3 size: 12 residues. Deletions cut 4 bases from V and 8 bases from J, with 9 bases between. The CDR3 sequence is CASSPPPGELFF. The CDR3 DNA follows: TGTGCCAGCAGCCCTCCTCCGGGGGAGCTGTTTTTT.

The CDR3 nucleotides are TGTGCCAGTAGTAAGCGGGGGGGAAACACCGGGGAGCTGTTTTTT. This sequence encodes CASSKRGGNTGELFF. The chain uses TRBV19 and TRBJ2-2, with 10 positions matching TRBD2. The V and J ends lost 4 bases and 2 bases, in that order; junction bases with no gene match: 1. From germline, CDR1 is LNHDA and CDR2 SQIVND (reference sequence). The CDR3 is 15 amino acids.

The J gene is TRBJ2-1, the V gene TRBV7-7, with TRBD2 matching over 10 bases. V lost 10 bases, J lost 4 bases, and 4 bases stayed unmatched. CDR1 is SSHAT and CDR2 is FNYEAQ in the germline V gene (reference sequence). The CDR3 spans 13 residues. As DNA, the CDR3 is TGTGCCATAGCGGGGGGCCTATACAATGAGCAGTTCTTC. Encoded protein: CAIAGGLYNEQFF. Filled out from reference TRBV7-7 and TRBJ2-1, the complete variable domain reads GAGVSQSPRYKVTKRGQDVTLRCDPISSHATLYWYQQALGQGPEFLTYFNYEAQPDKSGLPSDRFSAERPEGSISTLTIQRTEQRDSAMYRCAIAGGLYNEQFFGPGTRLTVL.

The V call is TRBV7-2, the J call TRBJ1-2; a weak D match, TRBD1 (6 bases). This CDR3 is 13 amino acids long. The V gene lost 1 base and the J gene lost 4 bases, with 7 bases spanning the gap. The germline CDR1 and CDR2 sequences are SGHTA and FQGNSA. The CDR3 region is CASSLDRVYGYTF. CDR3 in DNA: TGTGCCAGCAGCTTAGACAGGGTCTATGGCTACACCTTC.

The rearrangement links TRBV2 to TRBJ2-7; 8 bases line up with TRBD2. The length of the CDR3 is 13 residues. The ends lost 5 bases at V and 4 bases at J; junction bases unmatched: 4. Germline CDR1 SNHLY, CDR2 FYNNEI. The chain's CDR3 is CASSSGGRYEQYF. CDR3 DNA: TGTGCCAGCAGTAGCGGGGGCCGTTACGAGCAGTACTTC.

The V gene is TRBV18, the J gene TRBJ2-4; maybe TRBD2 (5 bases). This CDR3 is 15 amino acids long. Germline loops: CDR1 KGHSH, CDR2 LQKENI. V lost 3 bases to trimming and J lost 0 bases, with 9 bases between them. The chain's CDR3 is CASSPSGLAKNIQYF. The CDR3 nucleotides read TGTGCCAGCTCACCGAGCGGCTTAGCCAAAAACATTCAGTACTTC.